This TCR beta chain comes out of a study of T-cell reconstitution after alpha-beta-depleted transplantation in children. The germline V gene encodes CDR1 SGHRS and CDR2 YFSETQ. V lost 4 bases to trimming and J lost 3 bases, with 17 bases between them. The CDR3 loop spans 16 amino acids. Unique molecular identifiers were used to barcode this TCRbeta library. TCRdb used MiXCR to reprocess the PCR reads, holding one entry per CDR3 protein. The sample contains approximately 650,000 distinct CDR3 sequences, around 13% of which appear only once. This material consisted of PBMCs, taken before TCRalphabeta/CD19-depleted stem cell transplant. The chain combines TRBV5-1 with TRBJ2-1; D possibly corresponds to TRBD1 (5 bases). This TCR derives from a girl aged 2-9 years with congenital amegakaryocytic thrombocytopenia, due to receive a stem cell transplant. The CDR3 DNA reads TGCGCCAGCAGCCTAGGTACCCAAAGGGGCTACAATGAGCAGTTCTTC. Amino acid sequence: CASSLGTQRGYNEQFF.